This T cell receptor beta chain was recorded in a study of naive and memory T cell subsets. Per the germline V gene, CDR1 is SGHAT and CDR2 is FQNNGV. Deletions cut 2 bases from V and 7 bases from J, with 11 bases between. The CDR3 runs 14 residues. A UMI-containing oligonucleotide was joined by 3' ligation to the TCR cDNA template. Whole-blood samples were around 2.5 ml of peripheral blood from healthy adult volunteers. Amplification of ligated cDNA took four PCR rounds with SP2 and nested alpha and beta constant primers. Alpha and beta constant region primers primed reverse transcription for blood and skin samples. MiXCR, applied by TCRdb to the 5' RACE reads, yields one record per CDR3 protein. The repertoire consists of more than 50,000 distinct CDR3 sequences, with 7% to 8% occurring once and the leading ten covering about 19%.

The TCR sequence derives from a female donor in good health. The chain employs TRBV11-2 and TRBJ1-4; unclear D gene. CDR3 sequence reads: CASSLLGGREKLFF. The CDR3 DNA follows: TGTGCCAGCAGCTTACTAGGTGGACGTGAAAAACTGTTTTTT.